These 10 T cell receptor beta chains originate from one sample sequenced in a study of shared clonotypes between healthy human individuals. Produced via immunoSEQ multiplex PCR; TCRdb's table is partial and in-frame only. The sample has over a million clones, around four fifths seen once; the top ten hold around 1.5%. The sequenced sample was memory CD4+ T cells sorted from blood. Subset indicated: CD45RA-negative fraction. These TCRs come from a young man in good health.

The chain carries TRBV15 and TRBJ2-7, with TRBD1 identical over 8 bases. The CDR3 runs 14 residues. V shed 3 bases and J 6 bases; nucleotides not matched to a gene: 7. Germline values: CDR1 LNHNV, CDR2 YYDKDF (reference sequence). In DNA, the CDR3 is TGTGCCACCAGCAGGGTCCTGACAGGGGCCGAGCAGTACTTC. Its protein is CATSRVLTGAEQYF. Full variable domain (remainder filled in from reference TRBV15 and TRBJ2-7): DAMVIQNPRYQVTQFGKPVTLSCSQTLNHNVMYWYQQKSSQAPKLLFHYYDKDFNNEADTPDNFQSRRPNTSFCFLDIRSPGLGDTAMYLCATSRVLTGAEQYFGPGTRLTVT.

The V gene is TRBV7-8, the J gene TRBJ2-1; D is ambiguous. The CDR3 is made up of 16 amino acids. CDR1 SGHVS and CDR2 FQNEAQ come from the germline V gene. Trimming took 1 base from V and 6 from J, leaving 16 bases between them. The CDR3 loop reads CASSLGVYLVPNEQFF. Here the CDR3 DNA reads TGTGCCAGCAGCTTAGGTGTATACCTGGTCCCCAATGAGCAGTTCTTC.

This sequence joins TRBV4-1 and TRBJ2-5; 10 bases are shared with TRBD2. The V segment lost 3 bases and the J segment 1 base; nucleotides outside the gene matches: 8. There are 17 residues in the CDR3. CDR1 and CDR2 from the germline V gene are MGHRA and YSYEKL. Written as DNA, the CDR3 is TGCGCCAGCAGCCATGGTGTACTAGCGGGGAGCCAAGAGACCCAGTACTTC. Residues: CASSHGVLAGSQETQYF.

The chain combines TRBV18 with TRBJ2-5; D not certain. V shed 3 bases and J shed 2 bases, with 13 bases lying between them. This CDR3 comprises 15 residues. Germline V gene lookup returns CDR1 KGHSH and CDR2 LQKENI. CDR3 sequence: CASSPPSRAQETQYF. CDR3 coding DNA: TGTGCCAGCTCACCGCCGTCCCGAGCTCAAGAGACCCAGTACTTC.

The V gene is TRBV7-2, the J gene TRBJ2-5; D is possibly TRBD1 (6 bases). V lost 3 bases, J lost 5 bases, and 16 bases lay in between. Germline V gene lookup returns CDR1 SGHTA and CDR2 FQGNSA. This CDR3 is 15 amino acids long. The CDR3 region has the DNA TGTGCCAGCAGCTTTTCCGGGACACGGACGGAGACCCAGTACTTC. Amino acids: CASSFSGTRTETQYF.

This clone was observed once. The rearrangement links TRBV7-6 to TRBJ1-4; perhaps TRBD1 as D (5 bases). The length of the CDR3 is 16 residues. CDR1 and CDR2 (germline): SGHVS, FNYEAQ. V lost 0 bases, J lost 4 bases, and 12 bases lay in between. The CDR3 region is CASSLARGRGNEKLFF. CDR3 bases: TGTGCCAGCAGCTTAGCGCGGGGAAGGGGTAATGAAAAACTGTTTTTT.

Remarks on this clone: The sample carries other DNA sequences with the same CDR3. The chain couples TRBV7-8 to TRBJ1-1; D may be TRBD1 (5 bases). Germline V gene sequence: CDR1 SGHVS, CDR2 FQNEAQ. CDR3 length equals 14 residues. Trimming took off 1 base at V and 4 bases at J, with 10 bases between the two ends. The CDR3 reads CASSLVGGGTEAFF. DNA of the CDR3: TGTGCCAGCAGCTTAGTGGGTGGGGGCACTGAAGCTTTCTTT.

This clone came up once. V is TRBV30 and J is TRBJ1-2; D call uncertain. The V end was cut by 3 bases, the J end by 4 bases, with 18 bases between. Germline-derived CDR1 and CDR2 are GTSNPN and SVGIG (reference sequence). The CDR3 runs to 15 residues. CDR3 DNA: TGTGCCTGGAGCAATAGGCGTAGAAAGACCTATGGCTACACCTTC. It translates to CAWSNRRRKTYGYTF.

The gene calls are TRBV18 and TRBJ1-6, with D possibly TRBD1 on 6 matching bases. This CDR3 is built from 13 residues. CDR1 and CDR2 from the germline V gene are KGHSH and LQKENI. Trimming cost V 5 bases and J 7 bases, with 9 bases left between them. This CDR3 reads CASSAGANSPLHF. CDR3 DNA: TGTGCCAGCTCAGCAGGGGCGAATTCACCCCTCCACTTT. Combining the CDR3 with reference TRBV18 and TRBJ1-6 gives the whole variable domain NAGVMQNPRHLVRRRGQEARLRCSPMKGHSHVYWYRQLPEEGLKFMVYLQKENIIDESGMPKERFSAEFPKEGPSILRIQQVVRGDSAAYFCASSAGANSPLHFGNGTRLTVT.

The chain carries TRBV7-9 and TRBJ1-4; a weak D match, TRBD1 (5 bases). Trimming took 4 bases from V and 0 from J, leaving 12 bases between them. CDR1 and CDR2 (germline): SEHNR, FQNEAQ (reference sequence). This CDR3 has 16 residues. CDR3 bases: TGTGCCAGCAGCTGGGTTTCGGGGGCAACTAATGAAAAACTGTTTTTT. The encoded protein is CASSWVSGATNEKLFF.